This T cell receptor beta chain comes out of a study of T-cell reconstitution after alpha-beta-depleted transplantation in children. V lost 0 bases to trimming and J lost 0 bases, with 10 bases between them. The CDR3 consists of 16 residues. The germline CDR1 and CDR2 sequences are MGHRA and YSYEKL. For TCRbeta, the library was prepared with unique molecular identifiers. TCRdb re-called the PCR reads through MiXCR, storing one row per CDR3 protein. The profile covers over 3,500 distinct CDR3 sequences, with about a quarter appearing a single time and about 26% taken by the ten largest. Study-level results: Alpha-beta T cells present about two months after transplant were reported to originate from several hundred expanded graft clones.

This clonotype came up many times. As yet, its antigen is unknown. This specimen was PBMCs, mostly from graft donor cells, taken 60 days after TCRalphabeta/CD19-depleted stem cell transplant. The TCR comes from a boy under three years old who had a stem cell transplant for SCID, so the T cells may come from the graft donor. The chain is built from TRBV4-1 and TRBJ2-3; D perhaps matches TRBD2 (5 bases). The CDR3 region is CASSQDGSGSTDTQYF. Written as DNA, the CDR3 is TGCGCCAGCAGCCAAGATGGGAGCGGTAGCACAGATACGCAGTATTTT.